Listed below are T cell receptor beta chains from one sample, sequenced in a study of post-analysis software for immune sequencing data. In TCRdb, the PCR reads were re-called with MiXCR into one record per CDR3 protein. The data contain fewer than 550,000 distinct CDR3 sequences, less than 40% of them singletons. Sequenced material: blood. The receptors come from a girl aged 2-17 years with multiple sclerosis. The CDR3 runs from the conserved cysteine through the conserved F or W. Each record gives: CDR3 protein, CDR3 DNA, clone size, D gene, V gene, J gene, CDR3 length. A D gene is named only where the DNA matches it firmly. Only some rows state a clone size, as once, few, many or a class for expanded clones.

CSAFLAGGPNEQFF	TGCAGTGCTTTTCTAGCGGGAGGGCCAAATGAGCAGTTCTTC	.	TRBD2	TRBV20-1	TRBJ2-1	14
CASSDSRLAGLDTQYF	TGTGCCAGCAGTGATAGTCGGCTAGCGGGGCTAGATACGCAGTATTTT	few	TRBD2	TRBV25-1	TRBJ2-3	16
CASSLWRGGQETQYF	TGTGCCAGCAGCTTATGGCGGGGGGGCCAAGAGACCCAGTACTTC	.	TRBD2	TRBV7-2	TRBJ2-5	15
CSVEGQGYNEQFF	TGCAGCGTTGAAGGACAGGGCTACAATGAGCAGTTCTTC	many	TRBD1	TRBV29-1	TRBJ2-1	13
CATRTGADGANVLTF	TGTGCCACACGGACAGGGGCTGATGGGGCCAACGTCCTGACTTTC	.	TRBD1	TRBV19	TRBJ2-6	15
CASSPDRAYEQYF	TGTGCCAGCAGTCCGGACAGGGCCTACGAGCAGTACTTC	many	TRBD1	TRBV12-3/TRBV12-4	TRBJ2-7	13
CASSLMVYEQYF	TGTGCCAGCAGCTTAATGGTTTACGAGCAGTACTTC	.	.	TRBV7-2	TRBJ2-7	12
CASTHRAYGYTF	TGTGCCAGCACCCACCGAGCCTATGGCTACACCTTC	few	.	TRBV7-2	TRBJ1-2	12
CASSEHGGGWVDIQYF	TGTGCCAGCAGTGAACACGGGGGGGGCTGGGTGGACATTCAGTACTTC	.	TRBD2	TRBV6-1	TRBJ2-4	16
CAFSERSGVTDTQYF	TGTGCCTTCAGTGAACGATCGGGGGTCACAGATACGCAGTATTTT	.	.	TRBV10-3	TRBJ2-3	15
CASSFGGQGYGYTF	TGCGCCAGCAGCTTCGGGGGGCAGGGCTATGGCTACACCTTC	few	.	TRBV5-1	TRBJ1-2	14
CASSYDGGAPGELFF	TGTGCCAGCAGTTACGACGGGGGGGCCCCCGGGGAGCTGTTTTTT	few	TRBD2	TRBV6-5	TRBJ2-2	15
CASSPATVDRPNTEAFF	TGTGCCAGCAGTCCCGCCACCGTCGACAGGCCTAACACTGAAGCTTTCTTT	.	.	TRBV12-3/TRBV12-4	TRBJ1-1	17
CASRTGNNYGYTF	TGTGCCAGCAGGACCGGGAATAACTATGGCTACACCTTC	.	.	TRBV27	TRBJ1-2	13
CSVAEDEKLFF	TGCAGCGTTGCGGAGGATGAAAAACTGTTTTTT	few	.	TRBV29-1	TRBJ1-4	11
CASSLGGGSSYNEQFF	TGTGCCAGCAGCTTGGGAGGAGGGAGCTCCTACAATGAGCAGTTCTTC	many	.	TRBV5-1	TRBJ2-1	16
CASSYVLSGTRSTDTQYF	TGTGCCAGCAGCTACGTTCTATCCGGGACCCGTAGCACAGATACGCAGTATTTT	.	.	TRBV3-1	TRBJ2-3	18
CATSRVVGRGLYGYTF	TGTGCCACCAGCAGAGTGGTAGGCAGGGGGCTCTATGGCTACACCTTC	.	TRBD1	TRBV15	TRBJ1-2	16
CSAVHQGTDTQYF	TGCAGTGCTGTACATCAGGGCACAGATACGCAGTATTTT	few	.	TRBV20-1	TRBJ2-3	13
CASSSPQGQETQYF	TGCGCCAGCAGCTCGCCCCAGGGCCAAGAGACCCAGTACTTC	.	.	TRBV5-1	TRBJ2-5	14
CASVEWGGTDTQYF	TGTGCCAGCGTTGAGTGGGGGGGCACAGATACGCAGTATTTT	.	.	TRBV12-3/TRBV12-4	TRBJ2-3	14